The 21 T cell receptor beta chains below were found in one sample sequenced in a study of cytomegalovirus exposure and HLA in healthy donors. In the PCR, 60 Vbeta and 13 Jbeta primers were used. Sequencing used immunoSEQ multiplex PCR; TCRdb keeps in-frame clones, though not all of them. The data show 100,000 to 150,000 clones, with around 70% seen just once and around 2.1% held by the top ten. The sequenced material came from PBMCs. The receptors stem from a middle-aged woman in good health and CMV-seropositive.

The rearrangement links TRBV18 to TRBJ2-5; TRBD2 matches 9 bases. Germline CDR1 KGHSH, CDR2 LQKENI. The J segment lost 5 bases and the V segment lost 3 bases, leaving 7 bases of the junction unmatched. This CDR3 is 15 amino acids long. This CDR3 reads CASSPSLAGSETQYF. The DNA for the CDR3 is TGTGCCAGCTCACCGTCGCTAGCGGGGAGCGAGACCCAGTACTTC. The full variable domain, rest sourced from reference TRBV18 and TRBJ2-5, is NAGVMQNPRHLVRRRGQEARLRCSPMKGHSHVYWYRQLPEEGLKFMVYLQKENIIDESGMPKERFSAEFPKEGPSILRIQQVVRGDSAAYFCASSPSLAGSETQYFGPGTRLLVL.

In nucleotides, the CDR3 is TGCGCCAGCAGCCCCCGGACTAGCGGGGGTGGGGATACGCAGTATTTT. Translating gives CASSPRTSGGGDTQYF. The chain has TRBV5-1 and TRBJ2-3, with 13 bases lining up with TRBD2. V dropped 4 bases and J dropped 6; count of bases not matched to a gene: 8. Germline CDR1 and CDR2: SGHRS and YFSETQ. The CDR3 is 16 residues long.

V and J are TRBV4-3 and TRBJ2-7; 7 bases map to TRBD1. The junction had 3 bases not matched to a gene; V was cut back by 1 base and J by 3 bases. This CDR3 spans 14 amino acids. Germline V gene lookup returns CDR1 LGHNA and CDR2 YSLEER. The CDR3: CASSQGQGYYEQYF. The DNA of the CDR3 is TGCGCCAGCAGCCAAGGACAGGGTTACTACGAGCAGTACTTC.

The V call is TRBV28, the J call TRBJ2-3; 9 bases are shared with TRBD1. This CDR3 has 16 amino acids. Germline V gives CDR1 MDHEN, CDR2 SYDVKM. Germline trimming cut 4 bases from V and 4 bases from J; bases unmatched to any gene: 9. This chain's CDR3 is CASSSPGTGLADTQYF. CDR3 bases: TGTGCCAGCAGTTCTCCCGGGACAGGGTTGGCAGATACGCAGTATTTT.

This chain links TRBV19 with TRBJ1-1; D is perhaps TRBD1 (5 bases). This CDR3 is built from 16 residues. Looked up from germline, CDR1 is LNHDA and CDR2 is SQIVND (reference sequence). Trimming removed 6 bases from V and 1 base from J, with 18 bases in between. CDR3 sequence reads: CASRPRDSGRNTEAFF. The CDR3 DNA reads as TGTGCCAGTAGGCCCCGGGACTCGGGTAGGAACACTGAAGCTTTCTTT.

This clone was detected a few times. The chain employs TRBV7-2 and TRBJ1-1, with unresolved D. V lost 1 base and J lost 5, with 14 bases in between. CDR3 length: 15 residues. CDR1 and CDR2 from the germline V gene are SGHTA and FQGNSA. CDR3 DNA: TGTGCCAGCAGCTTAGAGGCCGACCTGAGGACTGAAGCTTTCTTT. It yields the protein CASSLEADLRTEAFF.

CDR3 DNA: TGTGCCAGCAGCTTGGGGCTAGCGGGTGCCTCAGATACGCAGTATTTT. Amino acids: CASSLGLAGASDTQYF. The chain employs TRBV5-6 and TRBJ2-3; 8 positions agree with TRBD2. V gave up 0 bases and J gave up 4 bases; unmatched junction bases: 7. This CDR3 region has 16 residues. The germline CDR1 and CDR2 sequences are SGHDT and YYEEEE.

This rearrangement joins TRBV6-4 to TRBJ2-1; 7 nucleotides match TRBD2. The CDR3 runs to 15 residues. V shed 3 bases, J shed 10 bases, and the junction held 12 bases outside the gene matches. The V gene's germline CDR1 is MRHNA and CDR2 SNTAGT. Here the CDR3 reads CASSDGAGELGEQFF. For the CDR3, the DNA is TGTGCCAGCAGTGATGGCGCGGGAGAATTAGGAGAGCAGTTCTTC.

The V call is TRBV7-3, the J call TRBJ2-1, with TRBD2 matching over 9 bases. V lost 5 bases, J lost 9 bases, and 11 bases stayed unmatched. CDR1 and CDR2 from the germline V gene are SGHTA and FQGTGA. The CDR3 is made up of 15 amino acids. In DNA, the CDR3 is TGTGCCAGCAGCCATGATAGCGGGGGAATAGGTGAGCAGTTCTTC. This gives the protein CASSHDSGGIGEQFF.

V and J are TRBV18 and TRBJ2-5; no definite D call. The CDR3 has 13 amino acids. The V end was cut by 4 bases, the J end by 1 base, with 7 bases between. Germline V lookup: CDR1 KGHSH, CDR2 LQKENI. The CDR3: CASSLSFQETQYF. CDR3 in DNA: TGTGCCAGCTCACTCTCTTTCCAAGAGACCCAGTACTTC.

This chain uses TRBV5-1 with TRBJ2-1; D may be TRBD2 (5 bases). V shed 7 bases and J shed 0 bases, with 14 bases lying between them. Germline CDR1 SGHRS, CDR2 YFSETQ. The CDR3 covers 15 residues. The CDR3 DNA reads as TGCGCCAGCTTCGGAGGAACGAGCTCCTACAATGAGCAGTTCTTC. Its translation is CASFGGTSSYNEQFF.

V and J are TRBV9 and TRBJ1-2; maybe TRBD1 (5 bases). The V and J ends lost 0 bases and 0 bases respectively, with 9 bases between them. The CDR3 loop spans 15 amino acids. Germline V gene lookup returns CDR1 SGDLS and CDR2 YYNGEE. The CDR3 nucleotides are TGTGCCAGCAGCGTAGCGGCAGGGACTAACTATGGCTACACCTTC. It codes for CASSVAAGTNYGYTF.

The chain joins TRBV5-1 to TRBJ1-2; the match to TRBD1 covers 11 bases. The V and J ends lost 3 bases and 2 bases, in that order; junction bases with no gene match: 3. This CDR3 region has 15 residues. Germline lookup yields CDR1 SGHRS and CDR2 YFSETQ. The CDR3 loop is CASSSRTGGNYGYTF. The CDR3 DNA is TGCGCCAGCAGCTCCAGGACAGGGGGCAACTATGGCTACACCTTC.

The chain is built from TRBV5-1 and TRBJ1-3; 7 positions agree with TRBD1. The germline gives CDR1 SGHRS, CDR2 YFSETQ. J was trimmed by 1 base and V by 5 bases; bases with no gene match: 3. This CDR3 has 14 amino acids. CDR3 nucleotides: TGCGCCAGCAGTATACAGGGGTCTGGAAACACCATATATTTT. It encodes CASSIQGSGNTIYF. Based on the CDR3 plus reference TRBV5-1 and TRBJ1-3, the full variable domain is KAGVTQTPRYLIKTRGQQVTLSCSPISGHRSVSWYQQTPGQGLQFLFEYFSETQRNKGNFPGRFSGRQFSNSRSEMNVSTLELGDSALYLCASSIQGSGNTIYFGEGSWLTVV.

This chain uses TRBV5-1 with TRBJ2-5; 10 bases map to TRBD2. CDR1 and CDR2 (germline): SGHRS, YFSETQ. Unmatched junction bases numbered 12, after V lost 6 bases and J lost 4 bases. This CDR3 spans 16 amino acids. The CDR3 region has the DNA TGCGCCAGCACCTTCCAGGCTAGCGGGGGTACAGAGACCCAGTACTTC. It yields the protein CASTFQASGGTETQYF.

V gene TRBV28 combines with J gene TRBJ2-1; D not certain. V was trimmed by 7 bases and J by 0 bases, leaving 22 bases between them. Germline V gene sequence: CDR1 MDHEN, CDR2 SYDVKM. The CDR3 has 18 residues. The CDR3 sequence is CASTYLRPGESSYNEQFF. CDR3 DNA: TGTGCCAGCACTTACCTACGTCCGGGTGAGAGCTCCTACAATGAGCAGTTCTTC.

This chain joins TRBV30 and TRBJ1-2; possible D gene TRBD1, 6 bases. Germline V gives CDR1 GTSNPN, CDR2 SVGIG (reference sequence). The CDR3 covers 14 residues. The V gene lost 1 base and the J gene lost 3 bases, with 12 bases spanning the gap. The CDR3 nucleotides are TGTGCCTGGAGTGGAGGGGGGGCGGACTATGGCTACACCTTC. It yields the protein CAWSGGGADYGYTF.

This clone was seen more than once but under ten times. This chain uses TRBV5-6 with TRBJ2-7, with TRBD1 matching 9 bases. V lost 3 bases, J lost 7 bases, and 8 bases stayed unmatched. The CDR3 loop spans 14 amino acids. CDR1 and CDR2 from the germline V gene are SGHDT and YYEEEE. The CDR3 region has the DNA TGTGCCAGCAGCTGGGGGGACAGGGTCGGTGAGCAGTACTTC. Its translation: CASSWGDRVGEQYF.

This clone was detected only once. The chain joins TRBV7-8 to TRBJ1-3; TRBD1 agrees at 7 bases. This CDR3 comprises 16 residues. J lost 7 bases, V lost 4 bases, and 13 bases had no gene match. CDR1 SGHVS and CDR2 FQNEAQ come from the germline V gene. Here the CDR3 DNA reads TGTGCCAGCAGCTCCTCCGGGACAGCGGCTAGGAACACCATATATTTT. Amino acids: CASSSSGTAARNTIYF. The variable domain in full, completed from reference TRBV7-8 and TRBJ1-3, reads GAGVSQSPRYKVAKRGQDVALRCDPISGHVSLFWYQQALGQGPEFLTYFQNEAQLDKSGLPSDRFFAERPEGSVSTLKIQRTQQEDSAVYLCASSSSGTAARNTIYFGEGSWLTVV.

CDR3 nucleotide sequence: TGTGCCTGCGAGGGAGGCAGGGCGCCTCGCTACACCTTC. It yields the protein CACEGGRAPRYTF. The chain joins TRBV6-5 to TRBJ1-2, with a tentative D call TRBD1 (5 bases). Per germline, CDR1 MNHEY and CDR2 SVGAGI. CDR3 length equals 13 residues. Trimming stripped 11 bases from V and 9 bases from J, with 22 bases between.

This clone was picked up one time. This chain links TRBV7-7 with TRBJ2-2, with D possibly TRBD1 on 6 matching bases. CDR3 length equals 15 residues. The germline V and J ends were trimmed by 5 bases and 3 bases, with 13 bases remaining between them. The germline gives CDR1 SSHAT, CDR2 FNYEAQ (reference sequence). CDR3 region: CASSPEGVYTGELFF. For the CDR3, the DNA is TGTGCCAGCAGCCCAGAGGGGGTATACACCGGGGAGCTGTTTTTT.